These T cell receptor beta chains were read from a single sample in a study of T cell repertoires in cytomegalovirus infection. TCRdb recomputed calls from the reads with MiXCR, one row per CDR3 protein. The sample lists around 750,000 distinct CDR3 sequences, around a third occurring once. These receptors are not linked to any known antigen. This specimen was cultured CD8+ T cells from PBMCs, taken from culture after CMV antigen stimulation. These receptors came from a human donor in good health (CMV status not recorded). Some clones in this sample may be carry-over from other donors' samples. Each CDR3 is given with its conserved first and last residue. D genes are given only for firm matches. Rows give clone size only sometimes, using once, few, many, or a class for an expanded clone.

d_gene | j_gene | v_gene | abundance | CDR3aa | CDR3nt
NA | TRBJ1-2 | TRBV6-1 | NA | CANSPSTVGYGYTF | TGTGCCAACAGTCCCTCGACAGTCGGCTATGGCTACACCTTC
TRBD1 | TRBJ1-2 | TRBV15 | NA | CATSRQGERYGYTF | TGTGCCACCAGCAGACAGGGGGAACGCTATGGCTACACCTTC
NA | TRBJ2-3 | TRBV12-3/TRBV12-4 | NA | CASRVVGGGATNMQYF | NA
NA | TRBJ2-1 | TRBV7-3 | NA | CVSSLNAGPHGAYNEQFF | TGTGTCAGCAGCTTAAATGCTGGGCCCCACGGGGCCTACAATGAGCAGTTCTTC
NA | TRBJ2-7 | TRBV7-2 | many | CASSFDTANYEQYF | TGTGCCAGCAGCTTCGATACAGCTAACTACGAGCAGTACTTC
NA | TRBJ1-2 | TRBV7-8 | few | CASSLEPGQNYGYTF | TGTGCCAGCAGCTTAGAACCCGGACAGAACTATGGCTACACCTTC
NA | TRBJ1-1 | TRBV9 | NA | CASSVVAGDTEAFF | TGTGCCAGCAGCGTAGTTGCGGGGGACACTGAAGCTTTCTTT
TRBD2 | TRBJ2-3 | TRBV18 | NA | CASSPKRGPNTDTQYF | TGTGCCAGCTCCCCTAAGCGGGGGCCCAACACAGATACGCAGTATTTT
NA | TRBJ1-1 | TRBV18 | many | CASSPTDTNTEAFF | TGTGCCAGCTCGCCAACAGACACCAACACTGAAGCTTTCTTT
NA | TRBJ1-2 | TRBV20-1 | NA | CSARDTPSVRERGGYTF | TGCAGTGCTAGAGATACCCCTTCGGTCAGGGAAAGGGGTGGCTACACCTTC
NA | TRBJ2-1 | TRBV6-2/TRBV6-3 | NA | CAGGLGQGVNEQFF | TGTGCCGGAGGGTTGGGGCAGGGTGTCAATGAGCAGTTCTTC
NA | TRBJ1-2 | TRBV25-1 | once | CASSEWRGEGGYTF | TGTGCCAGCAGTGAATGGAGGGGCGAGGGTGGCTACACCTTC
TRBD1 | TRBJ2-5 | TRBV12-3/TRBV12-4 | once | CASSLPTGEGWPQETQYF | TGTGCCAGCAGTCTGCCTACAGGGGAAGGATGGCCACAAGAGACCCAGTACTTC
NA | TRBJ1-5 | TRBV6-6 | few | CASSYIEGSNQPQHF | TGTGCCAGCAGTTACATAGAAGGCAGCAATCAGCCCCAGCATTTT